This entry features one TCR beta chain sequence. 60 Vbeta and 13 Jbeta primers were used in PCR. The method was immunoSEQ multiplex PCR; TCRdb's version includes in-frame clones alone and lacks a portion of them. The sample includes just over 200,000 clones, 80% to 85% of them seen just once. This sample was taken from a study of cytomegalovirus exposure and HLA in healthy donors. The sequenced sample was PBMCs. This TCR derives from a woman in her thirties or forties in good health and CMV-seronegative.

As DNA, the CDR3 is TGCAGCGTCGGCTCTGGGGCCAACGTCCTGACTTTC. Translated: CSVGSGANVLTF. The chain is built from TRBV29-1 and TRBJ2-6; unclear D gene. CDR3 length: 12 residues. Germline V CDR1 and CDR2: SQVTM, ANQGSEA. The V end lost 6 bases, the J end lost 0 bases, and 3 bases lay between the germline ends.